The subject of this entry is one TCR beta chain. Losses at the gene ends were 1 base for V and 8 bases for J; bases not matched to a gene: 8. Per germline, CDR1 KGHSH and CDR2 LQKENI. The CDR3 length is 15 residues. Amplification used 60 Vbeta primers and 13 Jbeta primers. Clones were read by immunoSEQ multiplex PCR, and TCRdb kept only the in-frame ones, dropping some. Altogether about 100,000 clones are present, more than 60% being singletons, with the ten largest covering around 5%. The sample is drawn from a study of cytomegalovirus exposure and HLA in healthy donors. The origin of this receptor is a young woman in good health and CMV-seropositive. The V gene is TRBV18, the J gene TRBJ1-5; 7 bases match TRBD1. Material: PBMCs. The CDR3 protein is CASSPLSGTEKPQHF. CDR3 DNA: TGTGCCAGCTCACCACTGTCAGGGACAGAAAAGCCCCAGCATTTT.